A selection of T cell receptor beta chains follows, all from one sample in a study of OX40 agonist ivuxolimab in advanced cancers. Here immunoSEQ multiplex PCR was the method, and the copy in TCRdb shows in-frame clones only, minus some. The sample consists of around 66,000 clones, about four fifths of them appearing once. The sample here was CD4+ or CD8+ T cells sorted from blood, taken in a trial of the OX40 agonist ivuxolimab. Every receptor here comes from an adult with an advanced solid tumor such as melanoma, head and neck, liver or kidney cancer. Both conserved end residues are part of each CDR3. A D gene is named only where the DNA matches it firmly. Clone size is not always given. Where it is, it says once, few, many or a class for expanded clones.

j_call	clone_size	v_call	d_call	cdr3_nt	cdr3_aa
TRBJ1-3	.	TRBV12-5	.	TGTGCTAGCCAAAGAGGCACAGGCTCTGGAAACACCATATATTTT	CASQRGTGSGNTIYF
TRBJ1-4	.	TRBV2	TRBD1	TGTGCCAGCAACCCGGACAGGCAGAGATACAAACTGTTTTTT	CASNPDRQRYKLFF
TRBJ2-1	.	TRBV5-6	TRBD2	TGTGCCAGCAGCCCACTGACTAGCGGGGCCGACAATGAGCAGTTCTTC	CASSPLTSGADNEQFF
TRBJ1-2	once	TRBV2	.	TGTGCCAGCAGGGGGGACGGGAACTATGGCTACACCTTC	CASRGDGNYGYTF
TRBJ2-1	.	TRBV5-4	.	TGTGCCAGCAGCAGCGGCCCTAGCTTGTGGAATGAGCAGTTCTTC	CASSSGPSLWNEQFF
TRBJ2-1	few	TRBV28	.	TGTGCCACCAGTTCGGGGCTTAGCGGCCAGCAGTTCTTC	CATSSGLSGQQFF
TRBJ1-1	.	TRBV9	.	TGTGCCAGCAGCGGGTGGACAGCTGAAGCTTTCTTT	CASSGWTAEAFF
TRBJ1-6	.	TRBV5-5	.	TGTGCCAGCAGCTTGGCCAGGGCAGGGTTGGAACCCGGATCACTCCTCCACTTT	CASSLARAGLEPGSLLHF
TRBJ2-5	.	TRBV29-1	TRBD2	TGCAGCGTTGATGGCCTAGCGGGAGGGCCGAAACAGACCCAGTACTTC	CSVDGLAGGPKQTQYF
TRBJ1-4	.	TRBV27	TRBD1	TGTGCCAGCAGGGGGACAGGGACGGGCGAAAAACTGTTTTTT	CASRGTGTGEKLFF
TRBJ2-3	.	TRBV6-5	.	TGTGCCAGCAGTTTGAGGGGAGATACGCAGTATTTT	CASSLRGDTQYF
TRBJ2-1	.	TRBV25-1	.	TGTGCCAGCAGTGTCTCGGCTGAGCAGTTCTTC	CASSVSAEQFF
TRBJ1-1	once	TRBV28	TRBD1	TGTGCCAGCAGTCTCCAGGGGGCTGCCACTGAAGCTTTCTTT	CASSLQGAATEAFF
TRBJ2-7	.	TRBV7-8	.	TGTGCCAGCAGCTTATTGACAGGCTACGAGCAGTACTTC	CASSLLTGYEQYF
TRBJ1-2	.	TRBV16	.	TGTGCCAGCAGCCACGTCCAGGGATTTGGCTACACCTTC	CASSHVQGFGYTF
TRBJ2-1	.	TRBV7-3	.	TGTGCCAGCAGCTTACTCGGGGATAAGCAGTTCTTC	CASSLLGDKQFF
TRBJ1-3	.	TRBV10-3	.	TGTGCCATCAGTGCGGTAAAGCGCTCTGGAAACACCATATATTTT	CAISAVKRSGNTIYF
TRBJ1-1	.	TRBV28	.	TGTGCCAGCAGGTCGACAGACACTGAAGCTTTCTTT	CASRSTDTEAFF
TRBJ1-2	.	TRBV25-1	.	TGTGCCAGCAGTGAATATAGGAACGATGGCTACACCTTC	CASSEYRNDGYTF
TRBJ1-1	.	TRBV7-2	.	TGTGCCAGCAGCTTAGGGGGCTCTGAAGCTTTCTTT	CASSLGGSEAFF
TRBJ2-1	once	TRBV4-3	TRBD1	TGCGCCAGCAGCCAAGATCTCCCAGGGGGAAAAAACAATGAGCAGTTCTTC	CASSQDLPGGKNNEQFF
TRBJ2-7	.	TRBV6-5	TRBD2	TGTGCCAGCAGCCTCTACGGGGGGGCGACCTACGAGCAGTACTTC	CASSLYGGATYEQYF
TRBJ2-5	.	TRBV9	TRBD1	TGTGCCAGCAGCGTAGACACAGGGGGGTGGGAGACCCAGTACTTC	CASSVDTGGWETQYF
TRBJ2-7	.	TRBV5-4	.	TGTGCCAGCAGCTCCCCGGCGGACGAGCAGTACTTC	CASSSPADEQYF
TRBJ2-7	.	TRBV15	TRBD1	TGTGCCACCAGCAGAGCCGGGACAGGGGATGAGCAGTACTTC	CATSRAGTGDEQYF
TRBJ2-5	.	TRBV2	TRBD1	TGTGCCTGCACCGGGACAGGGCAACAAGAGACCCAGTACTTC	CACTGTGQQETQYF
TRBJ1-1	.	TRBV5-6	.	TGTGCCAGCAGCTTGGGGCCGGAGGGGGGCTATGAAGCTTTCTTT	CASSLGPEGGYEAFF
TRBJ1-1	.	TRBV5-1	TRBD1	TGCGCCAGCAGCTTAGGAGACAGGGGCACTGAAGCTTTCTTT	CASSLGDRGTEAFF
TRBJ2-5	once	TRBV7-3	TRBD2	TGTGCCAGCAGCTCCCCTAGCGGGGCCGTGGAGACCCAGTACTTC	CASSSPSGAVETQYF
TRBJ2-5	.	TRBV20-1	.	TGCAGTGCAGGGGATCAGGAGACCCAGTACTTC	CSAGDQETQYF
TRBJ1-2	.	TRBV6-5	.	TGTGCCAGCAGTTACGGGCCAGGGACCTACTATGGCTACACCTTC	CASSYGPGTYYGYTF
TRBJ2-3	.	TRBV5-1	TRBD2	TGCGCCAGCAGCCGACGAGGGACTAGCGGGTCTAGCACAGATACGCAGTATTTT	CASSRRGTSGSSTDTQYF
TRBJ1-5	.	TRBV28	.	TGTGCCAGCAGTTTGGGCGGGGGCCGGGGGGATAGCAATCAGCCCCAGCATTTT	CASSLGGGRGDSNQPQHF
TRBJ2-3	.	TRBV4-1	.	TGCGCCAGCAGCCTTGTGGGAGGCGGAGATACGCAGTATTTT	CASSLVGGGDTQYF
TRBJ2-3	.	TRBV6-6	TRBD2	TGTGCCAGCAACCGAGCGGGGAGACACACAGATACGCAGTATTTT	CASNRAGRHTDTQYF
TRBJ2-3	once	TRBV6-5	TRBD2	TGTGCCAGCAGTTCCATAAGGACTAGCAGCACTGATACGCAGTATTTT	CASSSIRTSSTDTQYF
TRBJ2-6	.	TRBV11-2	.	TGTGCCAGCAGCTCTGATTGGTATGGGGCCAACGTCCTGACTTTC	CASSSDWYGANVLTF
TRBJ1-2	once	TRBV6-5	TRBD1	TGTGCCAGCAGTACGGGACAGGGGGCAAGTGGCTACACCTTC	CASSTGQGASGYTF
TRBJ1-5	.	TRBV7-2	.	TGTGCCAGCAGCTTAAATCAGGGATGGAATCAGCCCCAGCATTTT	CASSLNQGWNQPQHF
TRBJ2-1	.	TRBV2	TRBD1	TGTGCCAGCAACGGAAGGACAGGGGTCGACAATGAGCAGTTCTTC	CASNGRTGVDNEQFF
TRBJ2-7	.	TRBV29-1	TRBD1	TGCAGCGTGGGGACAGGGGGCGGTAAGCAGTACTTC	CSVGTGGGKQYF
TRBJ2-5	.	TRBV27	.	TGTGCCAGCAGTCCGCTGTACCAAGAGACCCAGTACTTC	CASSPLYQETQYF
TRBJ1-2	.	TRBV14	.	TGTGCCAGCAGCCCTGCGGGCGGGGGGATCTCCTATGGCTACACCTTC	CASSPAGGGISYGYTF
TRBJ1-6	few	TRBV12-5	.	TGTGCTAGTGGCCTGGAAGCTGGGGCACCCCTCCACTTT	CASGLEAGAPLHF
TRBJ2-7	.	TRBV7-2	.	TGTGCCAGCAGCTTAGCACCAGGGGACGACGAGCAGTACTTC	CASSLAPGDDEQYF
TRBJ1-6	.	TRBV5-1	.	TGCGCCAGCAGCTTGGACGGGACACCCCTCCACTTT	CASSLDGTPLHF
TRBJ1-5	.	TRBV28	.	TGTGCCAGCAGTTGGGGGAGGGACCGCGGCAATCAGCCCCAGCATTTT	CASSWGRDRGNQPQHF
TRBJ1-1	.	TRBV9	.	TGTGCCAGCAGCGGGATTCCGGGGAGTGAAGCTTTCTTT	CASSGIPGSEAFF
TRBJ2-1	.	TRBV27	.	TGTGCCAGCAGTTTACGCCCAGGGAGTGAAAATGAGCAGTTCTTC	CASSLRPGSENEQFF
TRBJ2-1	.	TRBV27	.	TGTGCCAGCAGTGTCCGGGGGACCGCCTACAATGAGCAGTTCTTC	CASSVRGTAYNEQFF
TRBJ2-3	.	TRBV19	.	TGTGCCAGTAGGAGGGGGGGCGTCGCGGATACGCAGTATTTT	CASRRGGVADTQYF
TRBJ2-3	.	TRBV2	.	TGTGCCAGCAGCGCGGGACAATCGGGGCCAGATACGCAGTATTTT	CASSAGQSGPDTQYF
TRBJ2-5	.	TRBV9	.	TGTGCCAGCAGCGTCTCGGGTGAGACCCAGTACTTC	CASSVSGETQYF
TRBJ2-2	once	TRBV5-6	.	TGTGCCAGCAGCTCGGAACTAGGGGCGAACACCGGGGAGCTGTTTTTT	CASSSELGANTGELFF